Presented here are 21 T cell receptor beta chains from one specimen sequenced in a study of cytomegalovirus exposure and HLA in healthy donors (dated by TCRdb to 2015 to 2018). Libraries came from the immunoSEQ multiplex PCR assay. For the multiplex PCR, a mixture combining 60 forward primers for TCR Vbeta segments and 13 reverse primers for TCR Jbeta segments was used. TCRdb provides this immuneACCESS table in a form limited to in-frame rearrangements. Some clones are lacking; in checked studies, under half of them reflect an unresolved V gene, and why the rest are absent is not known. The sample data list 90,000 to 130,000 clones, and approximately 58% of these were observed just once. Of the sample, around 2.2% is held by the ten largest clones. Sequencing was performed on PBMCs. The receptors stem from a woman in her twenties or thirties in good health and CMV-seronegative.

The V call is TRBV19, the J call TRBJ1-5; D remains unclear. The CDR3 runs to 15 residues. Germline V gene sequence: CDR1 LNHDA, CDR2 SQIVND (reference sequence). Between the trimmed V and J ends, which lost 5 bases and 3 bases, there was a span of 14 bases. The CDR3 DNA reads as TGTGCCAGTAGTCCTCCGCCAGACTTCAATCAGCCCCAGCATTTT. Amino acids: CASSPPPDFNQPQHF.

The CDR3 coding sequence is TGCGCCAGCAGTTCTGACGGGGTTAAACTGGAGACCCAGTACTTC. This translates into CASSSDGVKLETQYF. The chain carries TRBV5-1 and TRBJ2-5, with D possibly matching TRBD2 (5 bases). Germline assignment: CDR1 SGHRS and CDR2 YFSETQ. V was shortened by 5 bases and J by 5 bases, with 19 bases between the two germline ends. The CDR3 spans 15 residues.

The V and J genes are TRBV7-9 and TRBJ1-2, with 8 bases that match TRBD1. There are 13 residues in the CDR3. Trimming cost V 8 bases and J 3 bases; bases outside gene matches: 5. Germline V gene sequence: CDR1 SEHNR, CDR2 FQNEAQ (reference sequence). The CDR3 coding sequence is TGTGCCAGCGGACAGGGAGGCGACTATGGCTACACCTTC. It yields the protein CASGQGGDYGYTF.

The CDR3 region is CASPLQGAGNSPLHF. The CDR3 region has the DNA TGTGCCAGCCCCCTACAGGGAGCTGGGAATTCACCCCTCCACTTT. V usage is TRBV6-5 and J usage is TRBJ1-6, with TRBD1 as a possible D gene (6 bases). CDR1 is MNHEY and CDR2 is SVGAGI in the germline V gene. The CDR3 is 15 residues long. V lost 8 bases and J 7 bases, leaving 18 bases between the germline ends.

The V gene is TRBV7-9, the J gene TRBJ1-2; 7 bases are a match to TRBD1. Trimming at V came to 7 bases and at J to 1 base, leaving 18 bases not matched to a gene. Germline V lookup: CDR1 SEHNR, CDR2 FQNEAQ (reference sequence). This CDR3 has 18 residues. CDR3 residues: CASIRTGDRPFLNYGYTF. Here the CDR3 DNA reads TGTGCCAGCATACGAACCGGGGACAGACCCTTTCTTAACTATGGCTACACCTTC.

With regard to this clone: The same CDR3 can be traced to other DNA sequences in this sample. The genes are TRBV29-1 and TRBJ2-1; TRBD1 matches 9 bases. This CDR3 has 11 residues. The ends lost 4 bases at V and 8 bases at J; junction bases unmatched: 0. Germline values: CDR1 SQVTM, CDR2 ANQGSEA. For the CDR3, the DNA is TGCAGCGTTGGACAGGGGGATGAGCAGTTCTTC. This translates into CSVGQGDEQFF.

This clone has a handful of counts. V and J are TRBV25-1 and TRBJ2-7; no definite D call. With 4 bases removed from V and 7 bases from J, the gap between germline ends came to 14 bases. The germline V gene has CDR1 MGHDK and CDR2 SYGVNS. The CDR3 runs 13 residues. DNA for the CDR3: TGTGCCAGCAGTGCTTCCCACAGTGGGGAGCAGTACTTC. Amino acids: CASSASHSGEQYF.

The rearrangement joins TRBV28 to TRBJ1-5; 9 bases are a match to TRBD1. Trimming cost V 5 bases and J 7 bases; bases outside gene matches: 9. The CDR3 sequence is 15 residues long. Germline values: CDR1 MDHEN, CDR2 SYDVKM. CDR3 region: CASSPKDRGLQPQHF. CDR3 bases: TGTGCCAGCAGTCCCAAGGACAGGGGCTTACAGCCCCAGCATTTT.

The J gene is TRBJ2-1, the V gene TRBV28; 8 nucleotides align to TRBD1. The germline CDR1 and CDR2 sequences are MDHEN and SYDVKM. J lost 4 bases, V lost 3 bases, and 11 bases had no gene match. This CDR3 contains 17 residues. The CDR3 DNA is TGTGCCAGCAGTTTTGAGGCGAGCAGGGGGCGATACAATGAGCAGTTCTTC. Its protein is CASSFEASRGRYNEQFF.

The genes are TRBV11-2 and TRBJ1-5, with 7 nucleotides matching TRBD1. V shed 3 bases and J 3 bases; nucleotides not matched to a gene: 5. Germline V gene lookup returns CDR1 SGHAT and CDR2 FQNNGV. The CDR3 totals 15 residues. The CDR3 region is CASSLEGQFNQPQHF. The CDR3 bases are TGTGCCAGCAGCTTGGAGGGACAGTTCAATCAGCCCCAGCATTTT.

This clone occurred a few times. V and J are TRBV29-1 and TRBJ2-7, with a tentative D call TRBD2 (6 bases). From germline, CDR1 is SQVTM and CDR2 ANQGSEA. The germline V and J ends were trimmed by 5 bases and 4 bases, with 21 bases remaining between them. This CDR3 comprises 15 residues. CDR3 sequence: CSVLGGGAGGYEQYF. In nucleotides, the CDR3 is TGCAGCGTTCTCGGGGGTGGCGCTGGGGGGTACGAGCAGTACTTC.

The sample holds one count of this clone. The genes are TRBV15 and TRBJ1-2; 9 bases align to TRBD1. Germline CDR1 LNHNV, CDR2 YYDKDF (reference sequence). V was clipped by 5 bases and J by 2 bases; unmatched bases: 6. This CDR3 is built from 15 residues. The chain's CDR3 is CATSPRTGVNYGYTF. For the CDR3, the DNA is TGTGCCACCAGCCCACGGACAGGGGTCAACTATGGCTACACCTTC.

This clone was recorded a few times. Other DNA sequences in the same sample also yield this CDR3. The J gene is TRBJ1-1, the V gene TRBV4-3; 8 nucleotides agree with TRBD1. CDR3 size: 16 residues. CDR1 and CDR2 (germline): LGHNA, YSLEER. Trimming cost V 3 bases and J 0 bases; bases outside gene matches: 6. CDR3 loop: CASSHRQGNVNTEAFF. CDR3 in DNA: TGCGCCAGCAGCCACCGACAGGGGAACGTGAACACTGAAGCTTTCTTT.

This clone occurred a few times. The CDR3 DNA follows: TGCGCCAGCAGCACCATGACAGGGGTCGGCTCTGGCTACACCTTC. It yields the protein CASSTMTGVGSGYTF. The chain uses TRBV5-1 and TRBJ1-2; TRBD1 matches at 8 bases. Trimming removed 4 bases from V and 7 bases from J; junction bases left unmatched: 12. Looked up from germline, CDR1 is SGHRS and CDR2 is YFSETQ. The CDR3 is made up of 15 amino acids.

The table lists this clone with a count of one. The V call is TRBV6-6, the J call TRBJ1-2, with 8 bases identical to TRBD1. Per the germline V gene, CDR1 is MNHNY and CDR2 is SVGAGI (reference sequence). The J segment lost 13 bases and the V segment lost 4 bases, leaving 14 bases of the junction unmatched. The CDR3 has 14 residues. The CDR3 DNA reads TGTGCCAGCAGTTCCCGGGACAGGTCTCTTTTAGGCACCTTC. Translated, it gives CASSSRDRSLLGTF.

This clone has more than one count but fewer than ten. This chain uses TRBV30 with TRBJ1-1; the D gene is possibly TRBD1 (6 bases). The CDR3 totals 13 residues. Germline CDR1 GTSNPN, CDR2 SVGIG (reference sequence). The V and J ends lost 5 bases and 8 bases respectively, with 18 bases between them. This CDR3 reads CAWSDPGTLEAFF. In nucleotides, the CDR3 is TGTGCCTGGTCTGACCCCGGGACATTAGAAGCTTTCTTT.

The gene calls are TRBV6-1 and TRBJ1-1; D uncertain. V was clipped by 2 bases and J by 2 bases, with 6 bases between them. The CDR3 contains 13 residues. Germline V CDR1 and CDR2: MNHNS, SASEGT. The chain's CDR3 is CASSETYNTEAFF. In nucleotides, the CDR3 is TGTGCCAGCAGTGAAACCTACAACACTGAAGCTTTCTTT.

The rearrangement uses TRBV9 and TRBJ1-4; D is perhaps TRBD1 (6 bases). There are 14 residues in the CDR3. The V and J ends lost 0 bases and 5 bases respectively, with 8 bases between them. Germline V gene lookup returns CDR1 SGDLS and CDR2 YYNGEE. CDR3 bases: TGTGCCAGCAGCGTAGCAACAGGGAATGAAAAACTGTTTTTT. Its protein is CASSVATGNEKLFF.

The CDR3 reads CASSLISDEAFF. CDR3 nucleotide sequence: TGTGCCAGCAGTCTTATAAGCGATGAAGCTTTCTTT. This rearrangement joins TRBV27 to TRBJ1-1; D remains unclear. Trimming pared 5 bases from V and 7 bases from J, leaving 11 bases between. There are 12 residues in the CDR3. Germline CDR1 and CDR2: MNHEY and SMNVEV (reference sequence).

The chain combines TRBV20-1 with TRBJ1-1, with a tentative D call TRBD1 (5 bases). V dropped 4 bases and J dropped 11 bases, with 14 bases sitting between them. CDR3 length equals 11 residues. Germline values: CDR1 DFQATT, CDR2 SNEGSKA (reference sequence). This chain's CDR3 is CSATRRAWAFF. For the CDR3, the DNA is TGCAGTGCTACCCGCAGGGCGTGGGCTTTCTTT.

This chain joins TRBV4-2 and TRBJ2-3; TRBD2 matches 13 bases. Germline loops: CDR1 LGHNA, CDR2 YNFKEQ. The trim removed 0 bases at V and 8 bases at J, leaving 5 bases unmatched. The CDR3 loop spans 16 amino acids. In DNA form, the CDR3 reads TGTGCCAGCAGCCAAGAACTAGCGGGAGGGGAAACTACGCAGTATTTT. Protein sequence: CASSQELAGGETTQYF.